These 16 T cell receptor beta chains originate from one sample sequenced in a study of neurological immune-mediated disorders (dated by TCRdb to the late 2010s). Libraries were made using 5' RACE. Instrument on record: Illumina HiSeq 2500. TCRdb reprocessed the public reads (quality trimming at Q25 with fastp, clone calling with MiXCR) and kept in-frame beta chains. Rows with one shared CDR3 protein collapse into an entry with the most common genes and DNA. The sample table records over 45,000 distinct CDR3 sequences; 3% to 4% of these occur just once. The ten largest clonotypes hold about 5.5% of the sample. The source material was PBMCs. These receptors came from a man aged 35 to 55 with multiple sclerosis.

The chain carries TRBV19 and TRBJ2-6; D unresolved. Germline assignment: CDR1 LNHDA and CDR2 SQIVND (reference sequence). The length of the CDR3 is 16 residues. V was clipped by 5 bases and J by 2 bases, with 13 bases between them. CDR3 loop: CASSGLRKAGANVLTF. CDR3 bases: TGTGCCAGTAGTGGCCTGAGGAAAGCTGGGGCCAACGTCCTGACTTTC.

This clonotype was observed at least ten times. This chain connects TRBV9 to TRBJ2-7; 7 bases are a match to TRBD1. The CDR3 sequence is 15 residues long. Germline V gene sequence: CDR1 SGDLS, CDR2 YYNGEE. With 0 bases clipped from V and 4 bases from J, the junction kept 7 bases outside the gene matches. The CDR3 sequence is CASSVEGRRGYEQYF. CDR3 sequence (DNA): TGTGCCAGCAGCGTAGAGGGTCGCAGGGGGTACGAGCAGTACTTC.

In its sample, this clonotype was seen many times. V is TRBV5-1 and J is TRBJ2-1; 9 bases map to TRBD2. The CDR3 runs to 15 residues. CDR1 is SGHRS and CDR2 is YFSETQ in the germline V gene. Trimming removed 1 base from V and 7 bases from J; junction bases left unmatched: 6. For the CDR3, the DNA is TGCGCCAGCAGCTTGCAGCGGGGGGTAGGGAATGAGCAGTTCTTC. Encoded protein: CASSLQRGVGNEQFF.

The gene calls are TRBV24-1 and TRBJ2-3; TRBD2 agrees at 8 bases. The V gene end was trimmed by 0 bases and the J gene end by 2 bases; junction bases not matched to a gene: 9. In germline, CDR1 is KGHDR, CDR2 SFDVKD. The CDR3 covers 18 residues. CDR3 DNA sequence: TGTGCCACCAGTGATTTGGGCGGGGGGACATCAAACACAGATACGCAGTATTTT. Amino acid sequence: CATSDLGGGTSNTDTQYF.

This clonotype showed up many times. This chain connects TRBV12-3 or TRBV12-4 to TRBJ2-2; D possibly corresponds to TRBD2 (7 bases). The V end lost 8 bases, the J end lost 4 bases, and 14 bases lay between the germline ends. This CDR3 has 14 residues. In DNA form, the CDR3 reads TGTGCCAGCCTAGGGGGGGGAGCCACCGGGGAGCTGTTTTTT. Its protein product is CASLGGGATGELFF.

This clonotype occurred many times. The chain is built from TRBV3-1 and TRBJ2-7; no clear D. The CDR3 contains 15 residues. Deletions cut 1 base from V and 0 bases from J, with 10 bases between. The germline V gene encodes CDR1 LGHDT and CDR2 YNNKEL (reference sequence). The CDR3, as DNA: TGTGCCAGCAGCCAAGGGTCAGTAAGCTCCTACGAGCAGTACTTC. It specifies CASSQGSVSSYEQYF.

This rearrangement joins TRBV25-1 to TRBJ2-1; the D call may be TRBD1 or TRBD2 (6 bases each). CDR1 is MGHDK and CDR2 is SYGVNS in the germline V gene. This CDR3 is built from 16 residues. Trimming took off 3 bases at V and 7 bases at J, with 19 bases between the two ends. The DNA of the CDR3 is TGTGCCAGCAGTGAGGCGGGGCCCCCAAGGGGGAATGAGCAGTTCTTC. Translating gives CASSEAGPPRGNEQFF.

This clonotype was counted at least ten times. This chain connects TRBV28 to TRBJ2-7; D is ambiguous. V was clipped by 6 bases and J by 3 bases, with 15 bases between them. This CDR3 region has 14 residues. Germline V gene data show CDR1 as MDHEN and CDR2 as SYDVKM. CDR3 coding DNA: TGTGCCAGCAGCCCTCCCCGCCCACGCTACGAGCAGTACTTC. It encodes CASSPPRPRYEQYF.

There are a few counts of this clonotype. Just one base apart from a much larger clone, this may be a read error. The V call is TRBV12-3 or TRBV12-4, the J call TRBJ1-5; D uncertain. Trimming left V 5 bases short and J 5 bases short, with 10 bases between. This CDR3 comprises 13 residues. The CDR3 DNA reads as TGTGCCAGCAGTCGAAAGGAGGATCAGCCCCAGCATTTT. The encoded protein is CASSRKEDQPQHF.

This clonotype was counted many times. For the CDR3, the DNA is TGTGCCATCAGTGAGGTCCCGGACGGATTATATGGCTACACCTTC. The encoded protein is CAISEVPDGLYGYTF. This chain connects TRBV10-3 to TRBJ1-2, with D uncertain. CDR3 size: 15 residues. CDR1 and CDR2 (germline): ENHRY, SYGVKD. V was cut by 2 bases and J by 5 bases, with 15 bases left in between.

Ten or more counts support this clonotype. The V and J genes are TRBV2 and TRBJ2-3; 8 bases agree with TRBD2. Germline V gene sequence: CDR1 SNHLY, CDR2 FYNNEI. This CDR3 has 15 residues. With 5 bases clipped from V and 1 base from J, the junction kept 5 bases outside the gene matches. CDR3 loop: CASSLQRGRTDTQYF. Here the CDR3 DNA reads TGTGCCAGCAGTTTGCAGCGGGGGCGCACAGATACGCAGTATTTT. The variable domain in full, with the rest retrieved from reference TRBV2 and TRBJ2-3, is EPEVTQTPSHQVTQMGQEVILRCVPISNHLYFYWYRQILGQKVEFLVSFYNNEISEKSEIFDDQFSVERPDGSNFTLKIRSTKLEDSAMYFCASSLQRGRTDTQYFGPGTRLTVL.

This clonotype was picked up many times. Germline and junction disagree at one end, which may indicate a read error. V and J are TRBV7-9 and TRBJ1-5; D remains ambiguous. CDR1 SEHNR and CDR2 FQNEAQ come from the germline V gene (reference sequence). This CDR3 contains 14 residues. The CDR3 sequence is CASSYGASNQPQNF. CDR3 DNA sequence: TGTGCCAGCAGTTACGGCGCGAGCAATCAGCCCCAGAATTTT.

In this sample, this clonotype turned up many times. V is TRBV24-1 and J is TRBJ2-5; 9 bases map to TRBD2. The CDR3 totals 14 residues. Germline CDR1 is KGHDR and CDR2 is SFDVKD. With 7 bases clipped from V and 5 bases from J, the junction kept 7 bases outside the gene matches. This CDR3 is CATRGLAGAETQYF. In DNA form, the CDR3 reads TGTGCCACCAGGGGACTAGCCGGGGCCGAGACCCAGTACTTC.

This clonotype was counted at least ten times. The rearrangement links TRBV7-9 to TRBJ2-4; D is unresolved. Germline loops: CDR1 SEHNR, CDR2 FQNEAQ (reference sequence). The CDR3 contains 18 residues. V dropped 2 bases and J dropped 6 bases, with 23 bases sitting between them. In DNA, the CDR3 is TGTGCCAGCAGCTTAATCCTGGAGATATCGACCCCAGGAAACATTCAGTACTTC. Its translation: CASSLILEISTPGNIQYF.

This clonotype appeared many times. V is TRBV7-2 and J is TRBJ2-3; no reliable D call. From germline, CDR1 is SGHTA and CDR2 FQGNSA. V gave up 6 bases and J gave up 3 bases, with 7 bases separating them. CDR3 length: 12 amino acids. The CDR3 DNA reads as TGTGCCAGCAGTATATGGACAGATACGCAGTATTTT. Protein product: CASSIWTDTQYF.

With regard to this clonotype: Since a much larger clone is just one base distant, this may be a read error. V usage is TRBV3-1 and J usage is TRBJ1-1; D call uncertain. Germline V CDR1 and CDR2: LGHDT, YNNKEL (reference sequence). The CDR3 is 12 amino acids. The CDR3 loop is CDSSQESGEAFF. CDR3 nucleotide sequence: TGTGACAGCAGCCAAGAGTCCGGTGAAGCTTTCTTT.